The present TCR beta chain was sequenced within a study of T cell repertoires in cytomegalovirus infection. Study background: Selected CMV epitopes included recently identified HLA-C-restricted ones as well as well-studied HLA-B-restricted ones. TCR beta signatures that were public indicated CMV infection and matching HLA type.

Looked up from germline, CDR1 is MDHEN and CDR2 is SYDVKM. Trimming removed 4 bases from V and 3 bases from J; junction bases left unmatched: 8. The CDR3 totals 16 residues. Study-wide points: It was HLA-C-restricted CMV-specific TCR beta clonotypes that dominated the response ex vivo. Frequencies of public TCR beta families were cumulated, and this identified carriers of CMV plus the relevant HLA.

In TCRdb, the reads were re-called with MiXCR into one record per CDR3 protein. Here the sample spans approximately 990,000 distinct CDR3 sequences, around 30% being singletons. Comment on this clonotype: What it recognizes is unknown.

The sequence was obtained from a human donor in good health (CMV status not recorded). Some clones in this sample may be carry-over from other donors' samples. Sequencing was performed on cultured CD8+ T cells from PBMCs, taken from culture after CMV antigen stimulation. J is TRBJ2-3 and V is TRBV28, with 9 bases that match TRBD2. As DNA, the CDR3 is TGTGCCAGCAGTTCTCCCGGGACTAGCCCTACAGATACGCAGTATTTT. Translating gives CASSSPGTSPTDTQYF. The whole variable domain, filled in from reference TRBV28 and TRBJ2-3, reads DVKVTQSSRYLVKRTGEKVFLECVQDMDHENMFWYRQDPGLGLRLIYFSYDVKMKEKGDIPEGYSVSREKKERFSLILESASTNQTSMYLCASSSPGTSPTDTQYFGPGTRLTVL.